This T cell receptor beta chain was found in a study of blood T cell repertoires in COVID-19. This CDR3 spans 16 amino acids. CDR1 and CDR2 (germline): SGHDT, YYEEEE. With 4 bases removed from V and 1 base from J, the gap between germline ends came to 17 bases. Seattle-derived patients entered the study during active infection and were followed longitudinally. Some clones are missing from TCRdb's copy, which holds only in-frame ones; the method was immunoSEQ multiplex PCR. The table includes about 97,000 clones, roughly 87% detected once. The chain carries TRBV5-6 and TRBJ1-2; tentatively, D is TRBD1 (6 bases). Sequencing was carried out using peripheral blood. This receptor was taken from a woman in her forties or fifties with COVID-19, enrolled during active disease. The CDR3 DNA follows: TGTGCCAGCAGCACGATTCGACAGGACCGTAACTATGGCTACACCTTC. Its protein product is CASSTIRQDRNYGYTF.